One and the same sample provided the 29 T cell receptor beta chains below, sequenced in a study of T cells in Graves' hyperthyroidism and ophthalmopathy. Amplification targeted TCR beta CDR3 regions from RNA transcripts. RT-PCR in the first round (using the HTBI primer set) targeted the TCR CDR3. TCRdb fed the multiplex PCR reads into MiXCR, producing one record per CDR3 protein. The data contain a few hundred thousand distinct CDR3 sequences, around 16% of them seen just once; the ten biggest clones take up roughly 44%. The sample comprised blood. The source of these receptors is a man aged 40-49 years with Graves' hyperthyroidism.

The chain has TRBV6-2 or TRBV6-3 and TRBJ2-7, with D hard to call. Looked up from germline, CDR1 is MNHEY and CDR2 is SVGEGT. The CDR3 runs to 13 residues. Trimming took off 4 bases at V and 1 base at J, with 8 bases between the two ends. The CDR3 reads CASSSTHSYEQYF. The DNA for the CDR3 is TGTGCCAGCAGTTCGACACATTCCTACGAGCAGTACTTC.

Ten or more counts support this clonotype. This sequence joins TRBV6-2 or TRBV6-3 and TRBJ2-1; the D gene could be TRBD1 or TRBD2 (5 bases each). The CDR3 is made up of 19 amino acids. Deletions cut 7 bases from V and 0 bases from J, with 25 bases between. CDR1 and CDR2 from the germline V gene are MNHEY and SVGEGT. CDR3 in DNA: TGTGCCAGCAAACCGGGACCGAAAATCATTAAGAGCTCCTACAATGAGCAGTTCTTC. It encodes CASKPGPKIIKSSYNEQFF.

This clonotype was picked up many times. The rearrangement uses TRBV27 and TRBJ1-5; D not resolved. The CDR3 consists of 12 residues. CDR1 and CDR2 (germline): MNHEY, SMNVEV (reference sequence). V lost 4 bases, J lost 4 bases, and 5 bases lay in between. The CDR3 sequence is CASSYWNQPQHF. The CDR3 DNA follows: TGTGCCAGCAGTTACTGGAATCAGCCCCAGCATTTT.

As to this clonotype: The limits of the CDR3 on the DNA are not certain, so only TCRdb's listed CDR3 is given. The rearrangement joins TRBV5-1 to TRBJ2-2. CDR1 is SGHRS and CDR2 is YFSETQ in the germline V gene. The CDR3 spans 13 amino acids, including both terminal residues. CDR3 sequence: CASSSSFAGSCFF.

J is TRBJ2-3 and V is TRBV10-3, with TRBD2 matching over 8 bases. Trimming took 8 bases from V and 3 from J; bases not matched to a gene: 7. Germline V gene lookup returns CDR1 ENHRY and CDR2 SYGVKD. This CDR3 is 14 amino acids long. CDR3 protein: CAIGAGDRTDTQYF. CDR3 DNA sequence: TGTGCCATCGGAGCGGGGGATAGAACAGATACGCAGTATTTT.

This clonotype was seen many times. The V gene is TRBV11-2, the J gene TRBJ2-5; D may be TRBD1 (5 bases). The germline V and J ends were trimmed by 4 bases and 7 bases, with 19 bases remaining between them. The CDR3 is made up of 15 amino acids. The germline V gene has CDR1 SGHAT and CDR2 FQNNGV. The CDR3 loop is CASSYDSPPVGTQYF. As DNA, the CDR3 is TGTGCCAGCAGCTACGACAGTCCCCCAGTGGGGACCCAGTACTTC.

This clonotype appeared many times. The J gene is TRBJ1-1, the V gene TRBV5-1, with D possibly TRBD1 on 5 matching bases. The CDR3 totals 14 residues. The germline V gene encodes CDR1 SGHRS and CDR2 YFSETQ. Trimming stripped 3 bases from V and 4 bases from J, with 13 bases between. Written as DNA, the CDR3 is TGCGCCAGCAGCTGGGAGGGAAGGGGCACTGAAGCTTTCTTT. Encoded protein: CASSWEGRGTEAFF.

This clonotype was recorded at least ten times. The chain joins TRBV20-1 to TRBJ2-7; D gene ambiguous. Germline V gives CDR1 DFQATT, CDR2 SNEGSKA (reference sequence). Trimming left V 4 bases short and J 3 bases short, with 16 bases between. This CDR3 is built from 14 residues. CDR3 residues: CSANTGPRHYEQYF. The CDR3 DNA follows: TGCAGTGCTAATACCGGACCCCGCCACTACGAGCAGTACTTC.

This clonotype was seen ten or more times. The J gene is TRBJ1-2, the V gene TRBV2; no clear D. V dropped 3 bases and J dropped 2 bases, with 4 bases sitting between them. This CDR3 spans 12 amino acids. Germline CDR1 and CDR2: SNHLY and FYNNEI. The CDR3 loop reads CASSELNYGYTF. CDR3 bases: TGTGCCAGCAGTGAGCTGAACTATGGCTACACCTTC. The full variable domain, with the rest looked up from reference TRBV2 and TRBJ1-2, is EPEVTQTPSHQVTQMGQEVILRCVPISNHLYFYWYRQILGQKVEFLVSFYNNEISEKSEIFDDQFSVERPDGSNFTLKIRSTKLEDSAMYFCASSELNYGYTFGSGTRLTVV.

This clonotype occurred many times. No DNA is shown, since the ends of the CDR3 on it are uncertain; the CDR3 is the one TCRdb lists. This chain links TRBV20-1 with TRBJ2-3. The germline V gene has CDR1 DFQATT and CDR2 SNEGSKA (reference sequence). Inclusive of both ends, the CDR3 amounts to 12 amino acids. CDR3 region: CSATPSGDTQYF.

The CDR3 is CASSYLGEGQPQHF. Written as DNA, the CDR3 is TGTGCCAGCAGCTACCTTGGGGAGGGTCAGCCCCAGCATTTT. The chain links TRBV7-2 to TRBJ1-5; D is uncertain. The CDR3 has 14 residues. The germline V and J ends were trimmed by 4 bases and 6 bases, with 13 bases remaining between them. Germline values: CDR1 SGHTA, CDR2 FQGNSA.

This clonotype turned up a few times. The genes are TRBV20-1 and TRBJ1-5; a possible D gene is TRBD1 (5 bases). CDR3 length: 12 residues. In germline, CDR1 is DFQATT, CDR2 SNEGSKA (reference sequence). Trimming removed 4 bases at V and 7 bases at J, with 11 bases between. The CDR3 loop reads CSAIRGTQPQHF. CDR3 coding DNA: TGCAGTGCTATAAGAGGGACCCAGCCCCAGCATTTT.

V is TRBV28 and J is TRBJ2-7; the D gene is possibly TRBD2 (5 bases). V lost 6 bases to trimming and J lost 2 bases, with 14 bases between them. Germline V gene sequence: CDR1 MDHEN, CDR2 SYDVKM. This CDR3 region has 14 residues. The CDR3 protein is CASSPLAGTYEQYF. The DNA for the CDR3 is TGTGCCAGCAGCCCTCTTGCGGGTACCTACGAGCAGTACTTC. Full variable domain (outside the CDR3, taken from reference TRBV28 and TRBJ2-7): DVKVTQSSRYLVKRTGEKVFLECVQDMDHENMFWYRQDPGLGLRLIYFSYDVKMKEKGDIPEGYSVSREKKERFSLILESASTNQTSMYLCASSPLAGTYEQYFGPGTRLTVT.

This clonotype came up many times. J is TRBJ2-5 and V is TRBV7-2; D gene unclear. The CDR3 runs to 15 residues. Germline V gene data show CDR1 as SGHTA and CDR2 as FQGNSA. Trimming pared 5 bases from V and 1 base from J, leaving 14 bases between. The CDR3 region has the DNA TGTGCCAGCAGCCCTGGGGTTGCCTCCCAAGAGACCCAGTACTTC. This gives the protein CASSPGVASQETQYF.

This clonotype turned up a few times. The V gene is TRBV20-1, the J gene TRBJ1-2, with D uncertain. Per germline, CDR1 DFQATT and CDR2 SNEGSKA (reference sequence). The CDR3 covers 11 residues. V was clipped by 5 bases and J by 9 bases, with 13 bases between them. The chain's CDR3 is CSAAEGSRYTF. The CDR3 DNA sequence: TGCAGTGCTGCAGAGGGATCCCGCTACACCTTC.

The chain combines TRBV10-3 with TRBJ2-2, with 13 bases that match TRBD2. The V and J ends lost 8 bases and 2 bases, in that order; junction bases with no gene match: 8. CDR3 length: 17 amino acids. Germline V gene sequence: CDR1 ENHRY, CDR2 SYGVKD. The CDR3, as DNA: TGTGCCATCCTCCGGACTAGCGGGGGACCCAACACCGGGGAGCTGTTTTTT. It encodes CAILRTSGGPNTGELFF.

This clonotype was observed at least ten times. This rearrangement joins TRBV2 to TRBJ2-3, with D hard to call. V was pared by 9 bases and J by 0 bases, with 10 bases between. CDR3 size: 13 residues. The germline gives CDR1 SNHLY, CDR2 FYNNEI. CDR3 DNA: TGTGCCAGTAAATATGCTAGCACAGATACGCAGTATTTT. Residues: CASKYASTDTQYF. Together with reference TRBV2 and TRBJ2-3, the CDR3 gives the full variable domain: EPEVTQTPSHQVTQMGQEVILRCVPISNHLYFYWYRQILGQKVEFLVSFYNNEISEKSEIFDDQFSVERPDGSNFTLKIRSTKLEDSAMYFCASKYASTDTQYFGPGTRLTVL.

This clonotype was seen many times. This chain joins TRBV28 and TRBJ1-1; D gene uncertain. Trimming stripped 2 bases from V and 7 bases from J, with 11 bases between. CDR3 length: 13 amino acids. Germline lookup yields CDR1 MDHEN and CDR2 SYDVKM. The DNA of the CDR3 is TGTGCCAGCAGTTTAACTGACACAAATGAAGCTTTCTTT. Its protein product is CASSLTDTNEAFF.

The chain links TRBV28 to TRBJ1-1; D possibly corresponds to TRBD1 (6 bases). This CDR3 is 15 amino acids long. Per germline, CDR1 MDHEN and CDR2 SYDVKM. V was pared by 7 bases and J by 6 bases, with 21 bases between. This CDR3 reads CASTLRTGRSAEAFF. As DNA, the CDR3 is TGTGCCAGCACCCTTCGAACAGGGAGGTCTGCTGAAGCTTTCTTT.

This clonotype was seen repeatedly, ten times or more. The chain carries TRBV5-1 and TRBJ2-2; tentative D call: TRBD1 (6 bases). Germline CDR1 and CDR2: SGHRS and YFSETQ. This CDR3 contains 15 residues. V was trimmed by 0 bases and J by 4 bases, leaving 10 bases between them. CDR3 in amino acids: CASSLEQGVTGELFF. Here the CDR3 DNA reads TGCGCCAGCAGCTTGGAACAGGGAGTCACCGGGGAGCTGTTTTTT.

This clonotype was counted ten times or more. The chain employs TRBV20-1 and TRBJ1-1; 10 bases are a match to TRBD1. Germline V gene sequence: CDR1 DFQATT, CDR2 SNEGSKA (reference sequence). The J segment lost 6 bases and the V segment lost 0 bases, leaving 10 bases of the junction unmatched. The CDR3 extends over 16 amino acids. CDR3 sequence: CSARDIMGTGEAEAFF. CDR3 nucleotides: TGCAGTGCTAGAGATATCATGGGGACAGGGGAGGCTGAAGCTTTCTTT.

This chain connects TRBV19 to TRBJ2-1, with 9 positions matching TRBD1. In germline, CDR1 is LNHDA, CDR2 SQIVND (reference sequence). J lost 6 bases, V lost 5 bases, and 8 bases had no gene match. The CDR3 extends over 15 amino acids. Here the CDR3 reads CASSLSGTGFNEQFF. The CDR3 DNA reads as TGTGCCAGTAGTTTGTCCGGGACAGGGTTCAATGAGCAGTTCTTC.

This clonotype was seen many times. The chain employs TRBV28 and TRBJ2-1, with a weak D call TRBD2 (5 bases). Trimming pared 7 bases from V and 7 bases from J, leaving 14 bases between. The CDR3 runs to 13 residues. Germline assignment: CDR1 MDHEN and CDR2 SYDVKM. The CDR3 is CASTPAGWNEQFF. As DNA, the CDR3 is TGTGCCAGCACCCCCGCGGGTTGGAATGAGCAGTTCTTC.

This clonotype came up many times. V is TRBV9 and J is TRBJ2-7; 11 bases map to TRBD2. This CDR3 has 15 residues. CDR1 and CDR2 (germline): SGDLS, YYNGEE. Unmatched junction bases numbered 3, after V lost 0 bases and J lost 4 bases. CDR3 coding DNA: TGTGCCAGCAGCGTAGCCGGGACTAGCGGTTACGAGCAGTACTTC. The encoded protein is CASSVAGTSGYEQYF.

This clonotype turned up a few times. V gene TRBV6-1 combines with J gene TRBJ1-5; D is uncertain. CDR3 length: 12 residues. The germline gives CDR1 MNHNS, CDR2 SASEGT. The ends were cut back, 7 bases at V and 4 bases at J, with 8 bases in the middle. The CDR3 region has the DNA TGTGCCAGCACTTTGGGGAATCAGCCCCAGCATTTT. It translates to CASTLGNQPQHF.

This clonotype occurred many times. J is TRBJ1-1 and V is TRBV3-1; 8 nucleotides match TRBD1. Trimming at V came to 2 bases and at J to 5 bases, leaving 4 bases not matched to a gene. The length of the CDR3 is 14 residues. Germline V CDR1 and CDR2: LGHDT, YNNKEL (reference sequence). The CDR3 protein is CASSQSTGDTEAFF. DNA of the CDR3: TGTGCCAGCAGCCAATCGACAGGGGATACTGAAGCTTTCTTT.

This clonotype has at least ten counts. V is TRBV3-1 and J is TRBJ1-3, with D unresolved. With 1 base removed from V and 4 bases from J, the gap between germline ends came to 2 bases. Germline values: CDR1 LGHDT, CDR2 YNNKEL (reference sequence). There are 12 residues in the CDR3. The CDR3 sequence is CASSQVGNTIYF. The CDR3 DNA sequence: TGTGCCAGCAGCCAAGTGGGAAACACCATATATTTT.

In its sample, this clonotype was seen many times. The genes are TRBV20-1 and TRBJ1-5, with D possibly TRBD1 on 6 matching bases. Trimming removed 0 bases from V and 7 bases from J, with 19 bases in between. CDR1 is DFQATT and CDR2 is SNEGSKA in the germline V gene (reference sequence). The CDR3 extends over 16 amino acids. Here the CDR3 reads CSARDRRGGGLQPQHF. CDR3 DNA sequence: TGCAGTGCTAGAGATCGAAGGGGGGGGGGACTACAGCCCCAGCATTTT.

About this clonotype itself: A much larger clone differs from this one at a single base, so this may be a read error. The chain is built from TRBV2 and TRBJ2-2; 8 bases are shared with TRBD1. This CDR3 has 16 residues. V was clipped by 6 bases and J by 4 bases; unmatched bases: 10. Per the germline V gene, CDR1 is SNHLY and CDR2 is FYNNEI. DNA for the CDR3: TGTGCCAGCAGGGTCCAGACAGGGGCGGTCACCGGGGAGCTGTTTTTT. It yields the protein CASRVQTGAVTGELFF.